This T cell receptor (beta chain) derives from a study of T cells in Graves' hyperthyroidism and ophthalmopathy. Notes on the study in general: In blood, most of the thyroid clonotypes expanded above 0.001 were also present.

This CDR3 has 17 amino acids. Losses at the gene ends were 5 bases for V and 3 bases for J; bases not matched to a gene: 11. Germline V lookup: CDR1 MNHEY, CDR2 SMNVEV (reference sequence). It was uncontrolled infection, other autoimmune disease, pregnancy or lactation that excluded patients. The blood sample predates any ophthalmopathy symptoms, coming from first hyperthyroidism diagnosis. The authors took PBMCs from over 8.5 ml fresh peripheral blood. To note about this clonotype: Its antigen is not identified.

Amplified TCR beta CDR3 regions derived from RNA transcripts. An initial round of RT-PCR targeting the TCR CDR3 relied on the HTBI primer set. TCRdb re-analysed the multiplex PCR reads in MiXCR, keeping a single row per CDR3 protein. The sample shows about 300,000 distinct CDR3 sequences, 13% of them seen only once. The source material was blood. This sequence joins TRBV27 and TRBJ2-1, with 9 positions matching TRBD1. The sequence came from a woman aged 25 to 45 with Graves' hyperthyroidism that later progressed to Graves' ophthalmopathy. The CDR3 is CASSPPTGTGIYNEQFF. CDR3 DNA: TGTGCCAGCAGTCCTCCCACCGGGACAGGGATCTACAATGAGCAGTTCTTC.